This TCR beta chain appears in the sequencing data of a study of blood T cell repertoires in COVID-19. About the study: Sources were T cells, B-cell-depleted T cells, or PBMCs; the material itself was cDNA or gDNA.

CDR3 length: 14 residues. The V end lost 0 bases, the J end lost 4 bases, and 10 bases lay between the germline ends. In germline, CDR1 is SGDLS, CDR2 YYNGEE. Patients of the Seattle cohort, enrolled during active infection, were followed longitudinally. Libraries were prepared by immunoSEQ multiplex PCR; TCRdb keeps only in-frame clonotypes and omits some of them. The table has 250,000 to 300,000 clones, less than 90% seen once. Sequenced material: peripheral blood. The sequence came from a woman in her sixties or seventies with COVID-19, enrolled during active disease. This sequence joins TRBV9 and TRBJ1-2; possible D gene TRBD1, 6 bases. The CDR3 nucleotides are TGTGCCAGCAGCGTAGAGGACAGCTTCTATGGCTACACCTTC. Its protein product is CASSVEDSFYGYTF.